Sequencing of this T cell receptor (beta chain) was carried out in a study of long-term antiretroviral therapy in people with HIV. General study results and limits: CDR3 length ranges were narrower in HIV repertoires than in controls.

Version v3.0 of the immunoSEQ assay ran at survey level. The repertoire was sequenced with immunoSEQ multiplex PCR; TCRdb's copy has only in-frame clones and lacks some. The table shows 20,000 to 25,000 clones, with over 90% occurring only once. The ends lost 5 bases at V and 6 bases at J; junction bases unmatched: 16. CDR3 size: 18 residues. In germline, CDR1 is LNHDA, CDR2 SQIVND (reference sequence). Note on this clone: The antigen remains undetermined.

The receptor was derived from a woman aged 50 to 60 with HIV. The rearrangement uses TRBV19 and TRBJ2-2, with 9 bases matching TRBD1. Sequencing used unsorted PBMCs, obtained 4.4 years after starting antiretroviral therapy. DNA for the CDR3: TGTGCCAGTAGTTCCCAAAACCACATTAGGACAGGGGCCGGGGAGCTGTTTTTT. It encodes CASSSQNHIRTGAGELFF. Supplemented by reference TRBV19 and TRBJ2-2, the full variable domain reads DGGITQSPKYLFRKEGQNVTLSCEQNLNHDAMYWYRQDPGQGLRLIYYSQIVNDFQKGDIAEGYSVSREKKESFPLTVTSAQKNPTAFYLCASSSQNHIRTGAGELFFGEGSRLTVL.